The rows below give T cell receptor beta chains drawn from one sample of a study of control samples from healthy donors and cancer patients. Sequencing used immunoSEQ multiplex PCR; TCRdb keeps in-frame clones, though not all of them. Here the sample spans tens of thousands of clones, 91% being singletons. The source material was blood. The source is a man younger than 40 in good health. Both conserved end residues are part of each CDR3. D genes are given only for firm matches. The listing skips clone size in some rows; elsewhere it reads once, few, many or a size class.

j_gene,d_gene,abundance,v_gene,CDR3nt,CDR3aa
TRBJ2-2,-,-,TRBV3-1/TRBV3-2,TGTGCCAGCAGCCCCCCCGTCTCATCCGGGGAGCTGTTTTTT,CASSPPVSSGELFF
TRBJ2-3,TRBD2,-,TRBV10-3,TGTGCCATCAGTGGGACTAGTGGGGCAGATACGCAGTATTTT,CAISGTSGADTQYF
TRBJ2-2,-,-,TRBV3-1/TRBV3-2,TGTGCCAGCAGCCTCCTAGTCAGGGAGCTGTTTTTT,CASSLLVRELFF
TRBJ1-1,-,few,TRBV6-6,TGTGCCAGCAGTCCTCGCTCACTAGGAAGCCGGAACACTGAAGCTTTCTTT,CASSPRSLGSRNTEAFF
TRBJ2-1,-,-,TRBV3-1/TRBV3-2,TGTGCCAGCAGCCAAACGGGCAGGGTCGATTACAATGAGCAGTTCTTC,CASSQTGRVDYNEQFF
TRBJ2-2,TRBD2,-,TRBV19,TGTGCCAGTAGTACTAGCGGGAGGATCGGGGAGCTGTTTTTT,CASSTSGRIGELFF
TRBJ1-3,-,-,TRBV12-3/TRBV12-4,TGTGCCAGCAGAGCGAGCTCTGGAAACACCATATATTTT,CASRASSGNTIYF
TRBJ1-5,TRBD1,-,TRBV19,TGTGCCAGTAGTATAGACCGGACAGGGGGGCTTAGGAATCAGCCCCAGCATTTT,CASSIDRTGGLRNQPQHF
TRBJ2-7,TRBD1,-,TRBV2,TGTGCCAGCAGTGAAGAACAGGGGGCGGCCTACGAGCAGTACTTC,CASSEEQGAAYEQYF
TRBJ2-7,-,-,TRBV2,TGTGCCAGCAGGCCCCAGGGGAACGAGCAGTACTTC,CASRPQGNEQYF
TRBJ2-1,TRBD2,-,TRBV10-3,TGTGCCATCAGTACTGGGCTAGCGGGGGCTTACAATGAGCAGTTCTTC,CAISTGLAGAYNEQFF
TRBJ2-3,-,-,TRBV19,TGTGCCAGTAGTATAGCCAGCGGAACTACAGATACGCAGTATTTT,CASSIASGTTDTQYF
TRBJ1-2,-,-,TRBV9,TGTGCCAGCAGCCCCTGGAACAGAGATAACTATGGCTACACCTTC,CASSPWNRDNYGYTF
TRBJ1-2,TRBD1,few,TRBV6-5,TGTGCCAGCAGTAGGGGACAGCTCAACTATGGCTACACCTTC,CASSRGQLNYGYTF
TRBJ1-1,-,-,TRBV10-3,TGTGCCATCAGTGCCCGGGACGCTGAAGCTTTCTTT,CAISARDAEAFF
TRBJ1-1,TRBD1,once,TRBV29-1,TGCAGCGTTGACAGGGGGATGGCTGAAGCTTTCTTT,CSVDRGMAEAFF
TRBJ1-3,-,-,TRBV2,TGTGCCAGCACCCCGGAGACAGCCTCTGGAAACACCATATATTTT,CASTPETASGNTIYF
TRBJ2-3,-,-,TRBV5-1,TGCGCCAGCAGCTTGGGGGTAGGGGGCACAGATACGCAGTATTTT,CASSLGVGGTDTQYF
TRBJ2-7,-,-,TRBV30,TGTGCCTGGAGGGGGGGCAGTGCAGTCTACGAGCAGTACTTC,CAWRGGSAVYEQYF
TRBJ1-4,-,once,TRBV7-6,TGTGCCAGCAGCCGAGGAACCGGGGCAACTAATGAAAAACTGTTTTTT,CASSRGTGATNEKLFF
TRBJ1-2,-,-,TRBV21-1,TGTGCCCGCCGCGGGGGGGAGGGTGTCGGCTATGGCTACACCTTC,CARRGGEGVGYGYTF
TRBJ2-7,-,-,TRBV4-3,TGCGCCAGCAGCCAAGCTCCCAGGGCGGGCTACGAGCAGTACTTC,CASSQAPRAGYEQYF
TRBJ1-1,-,-,TRBV7-2,TGTGCCAGCAGCTTAGAGCAGGGTTCGGGGCGAGCTTTCTTT,CASSLEQGSGRAFF
TRBJ2-1,TRBD2,few,TRBV7-9,TGTGCCAGCAGCCTCAAAGCGGGAGTGTTCTACAATGAGCAGTTCTTC,CASSLKAGVFYNEQFF
TRBJ2-3,TRBD2,-,TRBV18,TGTGCCAGCTCACCATTAGCGGGGGCGACGGCGTCTAGCACAGATACGCAGTATTTT,CASSPLAGATASSTDTQYF
TRBJ2-7,-,-,TRBV15,TGTGCCACCAGCAGAGTGGGGGTCGAGCAGTACTTC,CATSRVGVEQYF
TRBJ2-2,TRBD2,-,TRBV30,TGTGCCTGGAGTGGACTAGCGGGAGCCTCGAACACCGGGGAGCTGTTTTTT,CAWSGLAGASNTGELFF
TRBJ2-5,-,-,TRBV2,TGTGCCAGCCGCTGGGCGGACAGTACGAAAGAGACCCAGTACTTC,CASRWADSTKETQYF
TRBJ2-7,TRBD1,-,TRBV7-9,TGTGCCAGCAGCTTAGCAACGGGGACAGTAGTCTACGAGCAGTACTTC,CASSLATGTVVYEQYF
TRBJ1-2,-,-,TRBV12-3/TRBV12-4,TGTGCCAGCAGTTTATCGGGGCCCTATGGCTACACCTTC,CASSLSGPYGYTF
TRBJ1-5,TRBD1,-,TRBV4-2,TGTGCCAGCAGCCAACAAGGGACAGCCCGCTGGGGGACCCAGCATTTT,CASSQQGTARWGTQHF
TRBJ1-2,TRBD1,-,TRBV29-1,TGCAGCGTGCCGGGACAGGGGGCGAATAACGATGGCTACACCTTC,CSVPGQGANNDGYTF
TRBJ1-5,-,-,TRBV3-1/TRBV3-2,TGTGCCAGCAGCCAGAAAGGTCAGCCCCAGCATTTT,CASSQKGQPQHF
TRBJ2-2,TRBD1,-,TRBV5-1,TGCGCCAGCAGCGACAGGGCCCAGAACACCGGGGAGCTGTTTTTT,CASSDRAQNTGELFF
TRBJ2-2,-,-,TRBV27,TGTGCCAGCAGTTTTGGGGTTACGAACACCGGGGAGCTGTTTTTT,CASSFGVTNTGELFF
TRBJ2-7,-,-,TRBV5-8,TGTGCCAGCAGCCGTTGGTTGGCAGGGACCGCCTACGAGCAGTACTTC,CASSRWLAGTAYEQYF
TRBJ2-1,-,-,TRBV5-3,TGTGCCAGAAGCTTGGAGTTCGCGGGGGCCACATACAATGAGCAGTTCTTC,CARSLEFAGATYNEQFF
TRBJ2-2,TRBD2,-,TRBV3-1/TRBV3-2,TGTGCCAGCAGCCCGAGCGGGGGTTACACAACCGGGGAGCTGTTTTTT,CASSPSGGYTTGELFF
TRBJ1-5,-,-,TRBV7-9,TGTGCCAGCAGCCCTGGAGATTATCAGCCCCAGCATTTT,CASSPGDYQPQHF
TRBJ2-2,-,-,TRBV5-4,TGTGCCAGCAGCTCCGGGGAAGGGAACACCGGGGAGCTGTTTTTT,CASSSGEGNTGELFF
TRBJ1-1,-,-,TRBV24-1,TGTGCCACCAGTGATTTAGGGTTGAACACTGAAGCTTTCTTT,CATSDLGLNTEAFF
TRBJ1-1,-,once,TRBV5-1,TGCGCCAGCAGCTTAGATTCGTCAGTGAACACTGAAGCTTTCTTT,CASSLDSSVNTEAFF
TRBJ1-5,-,-,TRBV7-8,TGTGCCAGCAGCTTAGATAATGAGGGAGGACAGCCCCAGCATTTT,CASSLDNEGGQPQHF
TRBJ2-7,-,-,TRBV6-5,TGTGCCAGCAGGGGTGGGCAGGGGTACGAGCAGTACTTC,CASRGGQGYEQYF
TRBJ2-7,-,-,TRBV6-1,TGTGCCAGCAGTGAAGCGTCAGGTGCCTACGAGCAGTACTTC,CASSEASGAYEQYF
TRBJ1-1,-,-,TRBV19,TGTGCCAGTAGTATCGACCTGAACACTGAAGCTTTCTTT,CASSIDLNTEAFF
TRBJ1-1,-,-,TRBV30,TGTGCCTGGGACCTCGGGACTCTGAACACTGAAGCTTTCTTT,CAWDLGTLNTEAFF